A single sample gave rise to the 10 T cell receptor beta chains below, sequenced in a study of shared clonotypes between healthy human individuals. Here immunoSEQ multiplex PCR was the method, and the copy in TCRdb shows in-frame clones only, minus some. The sample contains about 2.5 million clones, around 90% of which appear only once. The sample consisted of naive CD4+ T cells from PBMCs. The subset denotes: CD45RA+ positively selected. The receptors shown here come from a man between 18 and 35 years old in good health. Some clones in this sample may be carry-over from other donors' samples.

This clone appeared once. The V call is TRBV5-1, the J call TRBJ2-3; TRBD1 aligns across 8 bases. The CDR3 consists of 13 residues. CDR1 and CDR2 from the germline V gene are SGHRS and YFSETQ. V lost 4 bases to trimming and J lost 11 bases; unmatched junction nucleotides: 9. The CDR3 loop reads CASSGQGAWGQYF. In DNA form, the CDR3 reads TGCGCCAGCAGCGGTCAGGGGGCTTGGGGGCAGTATTTT.

The rearrangement joins TRBV14 to TRBJ2-5; D gene unclear. The CDR3 has 15 residues. Germline V CDR1 and CDR2: SGHDN, FVKESK. Trimming shortened V by 0 bases and J by 4 bases, and 12 bases separated the two germline ends. The CDR3 sequence is CASSQDLGWGETQYF. In DNA form, the CDR3 reads TGTGCCAGCAGCCAAGATCTAGGCTGGGGAGAGACCCAGTACTTC.

With respect to this clone: The sample has other DNA sequences that encode this CDR3 too. J is TRBJ2-7 and V is TRBV19; possibly TRBD2 for D (5 bases). This CDR3 spans 15 amino acids. V gave up 5 bases and J gave up 0 bases, with 14 bases separating them. From germline, CDR1 is LNHDA and CDR2 SQIVND (reference sequence). As DNA, the CDR3 is TGTGCCAGTAGTCCGAGGCGGGTCAGCTCCTACGAGCAGTACTTC. Translated, it gives CASSPRRVSSYEQYF.

The chain recombines TRBV29-1 with TRBJ1-4, with D tentatively TRBD1 (5 bases). Germline CDR1 SQVTM, CDR2 ANQGSEA. V was pared by 6 bases and J by 8 bases, with 19 bases between. This CDR3 region has 14 residues. CDR3 nucleotide sequence: TGCAGCGTGGGTGCAGGGTTTCGGCCAGAAAAACTGTTTTTT. Translation gives CSVGAGFRPEKLFF.

The chain is built from TRBV5-4 and TRBJ2-5, with D perhaps TRBD1 (6 bases). Germline lookup yields CDR1 SGHNT and CDR2 YYREEE (reference sequence). Trimming took off 0 bases at V and 5 bases at J, with 17 bases between the two ends. The CDR3 loop spans 16 amino acids. CDR3 residues: CASSLVGIRGLETQYF. CDR3 DNA sequence: TGTGCCAGCAGCTTGGTGGGGATCAGGGGCCTGGAGACCCAGTACTTC.

The chain carries TRBV28 and TRBJ2-7; D is undetermined. The V end lost 5 bases, the J end lost 5 bases, and 13 bases lay between the germline ends. This CDR3 is 13 amino acids long. Germline loops: CDR1 MDHEN, CDR2 SYDVKM. CDR3 sequence reads: CASSLALGNEQYF. In nucleotides, the CDR3 is TGTGCCAGCAGTCTGGCCCTTGGCAACGAGCAGTACTTC.

The genes are TRBV11-2 and TRBJ2-2; D uncertain. This CDR3 contains 12 residues. Trimming pared 5 bases from V and 6 bases from J, leaving 7 bases between. Germline V lookup: CDR1 SGHAT, CDR2 FQNNGV. The CDR3 DNA reads TGTGCCAGCAGCAAGAATTCCGGGGAGCTGTTTTTT. Amino acids: CASSKNSGELFF.

This clone was seen just once. CDR3 sequence: CASSTTSGSSYEQYF. In DNA, the CDR3 is TGTGCCAGCTCAACCACTAGCGGTAGCTCCTACGAGCAGTACTTC. The chain links TRBV18 to TRBJ2-7; TRBD2 agrees at 8 bases. V lost 5 bases to trimming and J lost 0 bases; unmatched junction nucleotides: 6. Germline values: CDR1 KGHSH, CDR2 LQKENI. CDR3 size: 15 residues.

This clone was seen a single time. CDR3 in amino acids: CASGASVSYNEQFF. CDR3 DNA sequence: TGTGCTAGTGGAGCTAGCGTCTCCTACAATGAGCAGTTCTTC. The chain employs TRBV12-5 and TRBJ2-1, with D tentatively TRBD2 (6 bases). The ends were cut back, 6 bases at V and 0 bases at J, with 9 bases in the middle. The CDR3 has 14 residues. The germline V gene has CDR1 LGHNT and CDR2 FRNRAP.

This clone was counted only a few times. The chain is built from TRBV9 and TRBJ1-2; D unresolved. CDR1 is SGDLS and CDR2 is YYNGEE in the germline V gene. This CDR3 has 12 residues. V was cut by 4 bases and J by 7 bases, with 11 bases left in between. The CDR3 DNA follows: TGTGCCAGCAGCCTCTCAACCGGTGGCTACACCTTC. Translating gives CASSLSTGGYTF.